Included here is one T cell receptor beta chain sequence, with context. As yet, its antigen is unknown. PCR was performed using 60 Vbeta and 13 Jbeta primers. Assay used: immunoSEQ multiplex PCR; TCRdb lists only in-frame clones, some missing. The sample lists about 68,000 clones; approximately 75% were seen once. These data come from a study of cytomegalovirus exposure and HLA in healthy donors. Trimming left V 3 bases short and J 6 bases short, with 24 bases between. This CDR3 is 17 amino acids long. Germline V lookup: CDR1 SGHRS, CDR2 YFSETQ. Study findings and constraints: TCR sequences were mostly rare, though some public TCRs occurred in many donors. An analysis that came later showed most CMV-associated TCR beta chains appearing HLA-restricted.

Sequencing was carried out using PBMCs. This chain uses TRBV5-1 with TRBJ1-2; TRBD1 is a possible D gene (5 bases). This TCR came from a human donor in good health. CDR3 loop: CASSYTLRGGGLDGYTF. DNA of the CDR3: TGCGCCAGCAGCTACACGCTCCGTGGGGGGGGATTGGATGGCTACACCTTC.